This TCR beta chain was identified during a study of T cells in Graves' hyperthyroidism and ophthalmopathy. The investigators amplified TCR beta CDR3 regions from RNA transcripts. Using the HTBI primer set, a first-round RT-PCR was run on the TCR CDR3. TCRdb processed the multiplex PCR reads anew with MiXCR; each CDR3 protein has one entry. This sample has about 640,000 distinct CDR3 sequences; about a fifth occur once, and the top ten carry 34%. This clonotype was counted many times. Antigen: not known. This CDR3 contains 15 residues. V lost 6 bases to trimming and J lost 0 bases, with 14 bases between them. Germline V gene sequence: CDR1 MDHEN, CDR2 SYDVKM. Extraction of PBMCs used roughly 9.6 ml of fresh peripheral blood. Study-wide results and caveats: Ophthalmopathy was distinguished from stable hyperthyroidism by 13 V-J signatures. Ophthalmopathy was predicted by the model a median of about 6.7 months ahead of onset. Among thyroid clonotypes expanded above 0.001, most also appeared in blood.

The chain couples TRBV28 to TRBJ1-1; maybe TRBD1 (6 bases). This TCR came from a man aged 30 to 45 with Graves' ophthalmopathy. The material sequenced was blood. This CDR3 reads CASRTFRGLNTEAFF. The CDR3 DNA reads TGTGCCAGCAGAACTTTCAGGGGTCTGAACACTGAAGCTTTCTTT.